This note documents a single T cell receptor (beta chain) sequence. The antigen remains unidentified. The CDR3 loop spans 13 amino acids. V was clipped by 7 bases and J by 3 bases, with 12 bases between them. TCRdb passed the RT-PCR reads through MiXCR, listing each CDR3 protein once. This repertoire shows hundreds of thousands of distinct CDR3 sequences, approximately 18% found once; its top ten account for approximately 10%. The sample comes from a study of response to subunit inactivated influenza vaccine. Study observations and caveats: The authors proposed limited new T cell recruitment per seasonal influenza vaccination.

Sequencing was performed on PBMCs from blood, taken 4 to 6 days after vaccination. V and J are TRBV12-3 or TRBV12-4 and TRBJ1-1; the D is unclear. This TCR derives from a man between 50 and 59 years old who received an inactivated influenza vaccine. This CDR3 reads CASKSGPYTEAFF. The DNA for the CDR3 is TGTGCCAGCAAATCTGGTCCCTACACTGAAGCTTTCTTT.